This TCR beta chain was captured by sequencing in a study of cytomegalovirus exposure and HLA in healthy donors. Study-wide findings and caveats: Immune exposure information available was restricted to CMV serostatus. A later analysis, which compared TCR beta chains of equal frequency, found the HLA-associated ones more clonally expanded. Common viral pathogens seemed, in a later analysis, to connect with several of the most significant clusters.

PCR amplification relied on 60 Vbeta primers (plus 13 Jbeta primers). Using immunoSEQ multiplex PCR, the repertoire was profiled, and TCRdb retains in-frame clones only, with some absent. The sample gives about 170,000 clones, roughly 81% of which show up once; about 2.7% is in the top ten. The trim removed 5 bases at V and 2 bases at J, leaving 5 bases unmatched. Germline lookup yields CDR1 KGHSH and CDR2 LQKENI. The CDR3 consists of 14 residues. About this clone: The antigen remains undetermined.

The sample consisted of PBMCs. V usage is TRBV18 and J usage is TRBJ1-1, with TRBD1 identical over 7 bases. This clonotype originated in a man under 40 in good health and CMV-seropositive. The CDR3 sequence: CASSVQGLNTEAFF. The CDR3 DNA is TGTGCCAGCTCAGTACAGGGGCTCAACACTGAAGCTTTCTTT.